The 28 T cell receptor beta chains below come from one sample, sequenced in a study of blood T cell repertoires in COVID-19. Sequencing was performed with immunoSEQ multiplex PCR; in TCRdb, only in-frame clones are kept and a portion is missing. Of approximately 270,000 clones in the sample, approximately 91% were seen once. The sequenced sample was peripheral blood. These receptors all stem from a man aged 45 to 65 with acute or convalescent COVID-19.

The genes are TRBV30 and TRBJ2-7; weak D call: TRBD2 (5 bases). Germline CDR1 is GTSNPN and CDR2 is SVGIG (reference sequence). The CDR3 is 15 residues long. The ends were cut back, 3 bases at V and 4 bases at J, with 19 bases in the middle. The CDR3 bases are TGTGCCTGGAGCCGCCCGGGGAGAGTAGTATACGAGCAGTACTTC. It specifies CAWSRPGRVVYEQYF. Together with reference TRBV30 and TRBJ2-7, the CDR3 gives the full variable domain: SQTIHQWPATLVQPVGSPLSLECTVEGTSNPNLYWYRQAAGRGLQLLFYSVGIGQISSEVPQNLSASRPQDRQFILSSKKLLLSDSGFYLCAWSRPGRVVYEQYFGPGTRLTVT.

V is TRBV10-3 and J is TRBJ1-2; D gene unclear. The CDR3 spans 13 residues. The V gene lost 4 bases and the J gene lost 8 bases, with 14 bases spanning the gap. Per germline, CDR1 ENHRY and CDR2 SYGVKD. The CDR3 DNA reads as TGTGCCATCAGTGGGGCGCCAGATTACGGCTACACCTTC. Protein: CAISGAPDYGYTF.

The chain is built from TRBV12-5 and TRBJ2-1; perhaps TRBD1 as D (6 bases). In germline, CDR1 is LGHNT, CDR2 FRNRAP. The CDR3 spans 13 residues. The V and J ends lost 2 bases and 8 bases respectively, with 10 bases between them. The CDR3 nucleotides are TGTGCTAGTGGTTTGATAAACAGGGATGAGCAGTTCTTC. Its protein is CASGLINRDEQFF.

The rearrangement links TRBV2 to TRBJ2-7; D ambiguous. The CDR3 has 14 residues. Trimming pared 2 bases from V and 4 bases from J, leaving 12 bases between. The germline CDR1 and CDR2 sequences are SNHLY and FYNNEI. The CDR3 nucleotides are TGTGCCAGCAGTGAATGGCGGCAGCAATACGAGCAGTACTTC. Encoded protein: CASSEWRQQYEQYF.

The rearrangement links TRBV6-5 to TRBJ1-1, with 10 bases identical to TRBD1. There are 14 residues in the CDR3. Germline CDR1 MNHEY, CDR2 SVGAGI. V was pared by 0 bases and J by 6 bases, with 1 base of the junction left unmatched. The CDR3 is CASSYSTGGSEAFF. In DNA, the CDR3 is TGTGCCAGCAGTTACTCGACAGGGGGCTCTGAAGCTTTCTTT.

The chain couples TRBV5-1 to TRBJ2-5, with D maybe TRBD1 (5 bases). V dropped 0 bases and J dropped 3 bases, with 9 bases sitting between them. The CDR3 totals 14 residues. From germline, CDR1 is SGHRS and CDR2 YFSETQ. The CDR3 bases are TGCGCCAGCAGCTTGGGCAGGGCAAAAGAGACCCAGTACTTC. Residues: CASSLGRAKETQYF.

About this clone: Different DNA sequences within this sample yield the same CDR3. CDR3 sequence (DNA): TGTGCCAGCAGTGACCAGGGGAACTATGGCTACACCTTC. Amino acid sequence: CASSDQGNYGYTF. V gene TRBV2 combines with J gene TRBJ1-2; weak D call: TRBD1 (6 bases). V lost 3 bases to trimming and J lost 2 bases, with 7 bases between them. The CDR3 spans 13 residues. The germline V gene has CDR1 SNHLY and CDR2 FYNNEI.

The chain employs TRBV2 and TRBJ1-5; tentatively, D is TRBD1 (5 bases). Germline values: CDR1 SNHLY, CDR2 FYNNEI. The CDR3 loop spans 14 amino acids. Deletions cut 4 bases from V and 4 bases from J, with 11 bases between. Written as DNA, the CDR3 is TGTGCCAGCAGTGCTGGGGCGGGAAATCAGCCCCAGCATTTT. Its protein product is CASSAGAGNQPQHF.

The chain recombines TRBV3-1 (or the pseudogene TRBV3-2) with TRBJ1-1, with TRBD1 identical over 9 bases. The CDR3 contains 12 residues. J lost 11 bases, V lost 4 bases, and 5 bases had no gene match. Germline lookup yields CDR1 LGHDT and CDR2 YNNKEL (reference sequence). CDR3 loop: CASSPGTGSAFF. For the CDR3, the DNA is TGTGCCAGCAGCCCCGGGACAGGGAGTGCTTTCTTT.

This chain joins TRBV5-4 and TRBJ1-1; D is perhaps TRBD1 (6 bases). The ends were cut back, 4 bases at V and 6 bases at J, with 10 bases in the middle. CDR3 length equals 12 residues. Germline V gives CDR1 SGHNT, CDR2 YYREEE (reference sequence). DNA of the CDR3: TGTGCCAGCAGCGAACAGGGTGCTGAAGCTTTCTTT. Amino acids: CASSEQGAEAFF.

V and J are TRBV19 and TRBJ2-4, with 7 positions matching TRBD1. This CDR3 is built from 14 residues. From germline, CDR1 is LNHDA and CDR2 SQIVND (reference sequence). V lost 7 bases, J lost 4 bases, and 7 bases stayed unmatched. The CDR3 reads CASMGDSPKNIQYF. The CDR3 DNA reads TGTGCCAGTATGGGGGACAGTCCAAAAAACATTCAGTACTTC.

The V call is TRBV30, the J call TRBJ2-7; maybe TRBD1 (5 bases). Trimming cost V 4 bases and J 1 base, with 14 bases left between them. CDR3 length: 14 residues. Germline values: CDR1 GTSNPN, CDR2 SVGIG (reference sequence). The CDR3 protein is CAWTGQTYSYEQYF. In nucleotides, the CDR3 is TGTGCCTGGACAGGGCAAACCTATTCCTACGAGCAGTACTTC.

The CDR3 region is CASAQAPQGNTEAFF. The CDR3 DNA reads as TGTGCCAGCGCACAGGCGCCCCAGGGGAACACTGAAGCTTTCTTT. This chain connects TRBV27 to TRBJ1-1, with D perhaps TRBD1 (5 bases). Germline CDR1 reads MNHEY; CDR2 reads SMNVEV (reference sequence). The V end lost 8 bases, the J end lost 1 base, and 17 bases lay between the germline ends. The CDR3 totals 15 residues.

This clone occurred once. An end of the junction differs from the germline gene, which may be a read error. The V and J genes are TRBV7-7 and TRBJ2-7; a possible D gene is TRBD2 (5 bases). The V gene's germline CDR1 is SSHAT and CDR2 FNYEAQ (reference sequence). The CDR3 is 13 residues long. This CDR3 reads CASSASRGYEQYF. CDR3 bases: TGTGCTAGCAGCGCTAGCAGAGGCTACGAGCAGTACTTC.

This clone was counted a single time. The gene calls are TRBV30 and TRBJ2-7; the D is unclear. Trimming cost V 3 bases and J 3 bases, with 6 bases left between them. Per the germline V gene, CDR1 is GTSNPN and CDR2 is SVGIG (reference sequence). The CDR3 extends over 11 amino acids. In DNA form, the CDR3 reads TGTGCCTGGAGATCCTACTACGAGCAGTACTTC. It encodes CAWRSYYEQYF.

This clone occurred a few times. CDR3 nucleotides: TGTGCCAGCAGCCAGAGGATGGGTGGGGAGCAGTTCTTC. This codes for CASSQRMGGEQFF. The rearrangement uses TRBV14 and TRBJ2-1; the D is unclear. The germline gives CDR1 SGHDN, CDR2 FVKESK. The CDR3 covers 13 residues. Trimming cost V 3 bases and J 10 bases, with 13 bases left between them.

The CDR3 sequence is CASSDALYGYTF. The CDR3 coding sequence is TGTGCCAGCAGCGATGCCCTATATGGCTACACCTTC. The genes are TRBV11-2 and TRBJ1-2; D ambiguous. The germline V and J ends were trimmed by 5 bases and 5 bases, with 9 bases remaining between them. CDR1 is SGHAT and CDR2 is FQNNGV in the germline V gene. The CDR3 has 12 residues.

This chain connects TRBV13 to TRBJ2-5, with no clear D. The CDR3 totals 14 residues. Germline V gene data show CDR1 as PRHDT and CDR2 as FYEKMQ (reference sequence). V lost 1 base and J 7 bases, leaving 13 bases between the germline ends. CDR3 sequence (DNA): TGTGCCAGCAGCTTAGCTCCGGAGAGGTCGACCCAGTACTTC. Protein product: CASSLAPERSTQYF.

CDR3 sequence reads: CASSEGTRGVYGYTF. The CDR3 bases are TGTGCCAGCAGCGAGGGGACAAGGGGCGTCTATGGCTACACCTTC. The chain uses TRBV9 and TRBJ1-2; perhaps TRBD1 as D (6 bases). CDR1 is SGDLS and CDR2 is YYNGEE in the germline V gene. The CDR3 extends over 15 amino acids. V lost 3 bases to trimming and J lost 4 bases, with 16 bases between them. The variable domain in full, with the rest retrieved from reference TRBV9 and TRBJ1-2, is DSGVTQTPKHLITATGQRVTLRCSPRSGDLSVYWYQQSLDQGLQFLIQYYNGEERAKGNILERFSAQQFPDLHSELNLSSLELGDSALYFCASSEGTRGVYGYTFGSGTRLTVV.

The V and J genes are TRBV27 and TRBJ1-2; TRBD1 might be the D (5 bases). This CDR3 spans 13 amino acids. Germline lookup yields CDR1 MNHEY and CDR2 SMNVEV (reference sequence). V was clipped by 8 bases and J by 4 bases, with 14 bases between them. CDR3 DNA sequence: TGTGCCAGCTCCTTCCGGGACTTCTATGGCTACACCTTC. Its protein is CASSFRDFYGYTF.

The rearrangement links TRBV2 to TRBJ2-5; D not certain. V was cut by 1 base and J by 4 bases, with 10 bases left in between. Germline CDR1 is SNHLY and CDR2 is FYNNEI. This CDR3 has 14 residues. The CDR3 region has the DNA TGTGCCAGCAGTGAAGGGGTGACTGGAGAGACCCAGTACTTC. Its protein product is CASSEGVTGETQYF. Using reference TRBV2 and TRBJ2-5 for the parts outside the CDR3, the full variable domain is EPEVTQTPSHQVTQMGQEVILRCVPISNHLYFYWYRQILGQKVEFLVSFYNNEISEKSEIFDDQFSVERPDGSNFTLKIRSTKLEDSAMYFCASSEGVTGETQYFGPGTRLLVL.

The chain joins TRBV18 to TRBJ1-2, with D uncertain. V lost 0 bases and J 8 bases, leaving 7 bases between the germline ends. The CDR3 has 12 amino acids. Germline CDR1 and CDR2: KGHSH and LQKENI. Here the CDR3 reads CASSPPPGGYTF. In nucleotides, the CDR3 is TGTGCCAGCTCACCACCCCCGGGGGGCTACACCTTC.

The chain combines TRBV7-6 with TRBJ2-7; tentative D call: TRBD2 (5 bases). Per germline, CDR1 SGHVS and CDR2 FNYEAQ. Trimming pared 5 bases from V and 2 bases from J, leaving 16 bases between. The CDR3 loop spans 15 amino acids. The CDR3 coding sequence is TGTGCCAGCAGCACCCCTTTTGGGAGAACCTACGAGCAGTACTTC. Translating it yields CASSTPFGRTYEQYF.

CDR3 nucleotide sequence: TGTGCCAGCAGCTTAGATTTCCCGACAGGGAAGGAGCAGTACTTC. This gives the protein CASSLDFPTGKEQYF. J is TRBJ2-7 and V is TRBV11-2; TRBD1 matches 7 bases. Trimming at V came to 0 bases and at J to 7 bases, leaving 9 bases not matched to a gene. In germline, CDR1 is SGHAT, CDR2 FQNNGV. The CDR3 has 15 amino acids.

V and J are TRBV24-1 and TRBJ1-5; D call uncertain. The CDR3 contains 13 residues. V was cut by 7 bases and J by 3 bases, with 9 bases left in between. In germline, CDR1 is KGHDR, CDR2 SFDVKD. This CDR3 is CATRAPFNQPQHF. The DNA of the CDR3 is TGTGCCACCAGAGCACCCTTCAATCAGCCCCAGCATTTT.

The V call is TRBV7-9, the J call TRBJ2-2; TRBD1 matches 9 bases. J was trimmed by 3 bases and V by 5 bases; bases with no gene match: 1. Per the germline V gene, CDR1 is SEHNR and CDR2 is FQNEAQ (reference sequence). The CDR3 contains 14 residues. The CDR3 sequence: CASSRQGDTGELFF. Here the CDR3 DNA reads TGTGCCAGCAGCCGACAGGGGGACACCGGGGAGCTGTTTTTT.

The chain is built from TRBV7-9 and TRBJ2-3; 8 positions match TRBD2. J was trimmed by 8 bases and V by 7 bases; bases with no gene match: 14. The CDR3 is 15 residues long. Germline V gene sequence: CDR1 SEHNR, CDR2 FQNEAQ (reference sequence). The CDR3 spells CASNPGGGAVGTQYF. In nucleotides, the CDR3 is TGTGCCAGCAACCCGGGGGGGGGCGCAGTGGGTACGCAGTATTTT.

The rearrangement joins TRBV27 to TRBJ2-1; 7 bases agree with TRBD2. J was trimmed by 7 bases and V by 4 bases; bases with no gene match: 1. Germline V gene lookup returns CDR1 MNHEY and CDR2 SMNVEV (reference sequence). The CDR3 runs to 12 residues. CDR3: CASSYGGNEQFF. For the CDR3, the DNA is TGTGCCAGCAGTTACGGGGGGAATGAGCAGTTCTTC.